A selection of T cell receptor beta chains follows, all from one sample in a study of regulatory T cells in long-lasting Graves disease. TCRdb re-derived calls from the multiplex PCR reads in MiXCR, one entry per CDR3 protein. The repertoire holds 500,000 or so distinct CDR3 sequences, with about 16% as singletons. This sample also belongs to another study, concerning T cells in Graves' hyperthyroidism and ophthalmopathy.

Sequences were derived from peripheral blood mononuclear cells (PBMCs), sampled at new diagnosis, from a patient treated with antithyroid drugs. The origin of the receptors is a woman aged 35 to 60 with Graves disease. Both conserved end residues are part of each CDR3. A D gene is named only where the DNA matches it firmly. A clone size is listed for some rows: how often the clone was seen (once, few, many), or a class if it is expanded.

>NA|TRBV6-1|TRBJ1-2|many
CASTSQERLGGYTF
TGTGCCAGCACCTCTCAAGAACGATTAGGTGGCTACACCTTC
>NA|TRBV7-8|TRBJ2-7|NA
CASSASRSRTSLSCYEQYF
TGTGCCAGCAGCGCCTCGCGGTCCCGGACTTCACTGTCATGCTACGAGCAGTACTTC
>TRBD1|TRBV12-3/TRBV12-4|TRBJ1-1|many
CASSPGQGDTEAFF
TGTGCCAGCAGTCCTGGACAGGGAGACACTGAAGCTTTCTTT
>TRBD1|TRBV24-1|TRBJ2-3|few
CATSDPGTGVTDTQYF
TGTGCCACCAGTGATCCCGGGACAGGGGTAACAGATACGCAGTATTTT
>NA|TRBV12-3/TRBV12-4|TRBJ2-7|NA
CASSRGANVGGEQYF
TGTGCCAGCAGCCGTGGGGCGAACGTGGGGGGAGAGCAGTACTTC
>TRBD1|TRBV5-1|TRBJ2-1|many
CASSGTGVRDEQFF
TGCGCCAGCAGCGGTACAGGGGTTCGGGATGAGCAGTTCTTC
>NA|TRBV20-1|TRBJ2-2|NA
CSARDLTGPGELFF
TGCAGTGCTAGAGATTTAACAGGACCCGGGGAGCTGTTTTTT
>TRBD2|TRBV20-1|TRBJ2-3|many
CSARLAGDTDTQYF
TGCAGTGCTAGACTAGCGGGGGACACAGATACGCAGTATTTT
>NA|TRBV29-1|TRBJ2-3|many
CSVERGSDTQYF
TGCAGCGTTGAACGGGGGTCAGATACGCAGTATTTT
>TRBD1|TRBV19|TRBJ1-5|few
CASQPGGAGQPQHF
TGTGCCAGTCAACCAGGGGGCGCGGGTCAGCCCCAGCATTTT
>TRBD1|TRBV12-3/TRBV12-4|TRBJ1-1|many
CASSLATGMNTEAFF
TGTGCCAGCAGTTTAGCGACAGGGATGAACACTGAAGCTTTCTTT
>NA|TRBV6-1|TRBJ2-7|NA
CASGRVSYEQYF
TGTGCCAGCGGACGGGTCTCCTACGAGCAGTACTTC
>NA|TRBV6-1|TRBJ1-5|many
CASSEGDSNQPQHF
TGTGCCAGCAGTGAAGGTGATAGCAATCAGCCCCAGCATTTT
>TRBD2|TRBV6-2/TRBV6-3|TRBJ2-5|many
CASKPGLAWETQYF
TGTGCCAGCAAACCGGGACTAGCGTGGGAGACCCAGTACTTC
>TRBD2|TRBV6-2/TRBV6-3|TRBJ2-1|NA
CASSEVGLARNEQFF
TGTGCCAGCAGTGAAGTGGGACTAGCACGCAATGAGCAGTTCTTC
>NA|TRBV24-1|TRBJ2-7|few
CATPFEQYF
TGTGCCACCCCCTTCGAGCAGTACTTC
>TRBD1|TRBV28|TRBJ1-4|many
CASRTYGTGVNEKLFF
TGTGCCAGCAGGACTTACGGAACAGGGGTTAATGAAAAACTGTTTTTT
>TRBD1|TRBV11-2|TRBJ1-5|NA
CASSFLGQGGKPQHF
TGTGCCAGCAGCTTTCTCGGACAGGGGGGAAAACCCCAGCATTTT
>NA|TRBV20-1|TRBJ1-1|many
CSARHTGGGVNTEAFF
TGCAGTGCTCGACACACGGGCGGGGGGGTGAACACTGAAGCTTTCTTT
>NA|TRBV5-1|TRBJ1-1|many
CASSLDGRNTEAFF
TGTGCCAGCAGCCTGGATGGCAGGAACACTGAAGCTTTCTTT
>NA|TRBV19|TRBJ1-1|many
CASSSAEGWTEAFF
TGTGCCAGTAGTTCGGCCGAAGGTTGGACTGAAGCTTTCTTT
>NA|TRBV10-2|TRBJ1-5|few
CASSATYSNQPQHF
TGCGCCAGCAGTGCTACATATAGCAATCAGCCCCAGCATTTT
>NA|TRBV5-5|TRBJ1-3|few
CASNVLGGSSGNTIYF
TGTGCCAGCAACGTCCTGGGGGGCTCCTCTGGAAACACCATATATTTT
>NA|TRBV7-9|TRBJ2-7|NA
CASSPSQLARYEQYF
TGTGCCAGCAGCCCTAGTCAGCTAGCGAGGTACGAGCAGTACTTC
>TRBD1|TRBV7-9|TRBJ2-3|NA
CASSLARDRLSSTDTQYF
TGTGCCAGCAGCTTAGCGAGGGACAGGTTATCTAGCACAGATACGCAGTATTTT
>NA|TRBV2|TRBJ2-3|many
CASSEVVVVGTQYF
TGTGCCAGCAGTGAAGTAGTAGTGGTAGGAACGCAGTATTTT
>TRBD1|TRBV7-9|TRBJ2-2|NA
CASSADRANTGELFF
TGTGCCAGCAGCGCGGACAGGGCGAACACCGGGGAGCTGTTTTTT
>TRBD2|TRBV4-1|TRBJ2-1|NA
CASSQDPLPGGQDEQFF
TGCGCCAGCAGCCAAGATCCACTACCGGGGGGGCAGGATGAGCAGTTCTTC
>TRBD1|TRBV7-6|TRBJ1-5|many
CASSLGGTGVQPQHF
TGTGCCAGCAGCTTAGGTGGGACAGGGGTCCAGCCCCAGCATTTT
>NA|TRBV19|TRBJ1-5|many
CASSIAELNNQPQHF
TGTGCCAGTAGTATTGCGGAGTTAAACAATCAGCCCCAGCATTTT
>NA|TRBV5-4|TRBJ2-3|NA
CASTGGGSPTSTDTQYF
TGTGCCAGCACTGGGGGAGGCAGCCCGACTAGCACAGATACGCAGTATTTT
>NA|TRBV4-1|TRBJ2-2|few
CASSQELQTGELFF
TGCGCCAGCAGCCAAGAACTCCAAACCGGGGAGCTGTTTTTT
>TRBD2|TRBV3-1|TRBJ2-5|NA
CASSTRTSGGARKTQYF
TGTGCCAGCAGTACCAGGACTAGCGGGGGGGCACGAAAGACCCAGTACTTC
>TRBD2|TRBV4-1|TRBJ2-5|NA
CASSQGLAGRETQYF
TGCGCCAGCAGCCAAGGACTAGCGGGGAGGGAGACCCAGTACTTC
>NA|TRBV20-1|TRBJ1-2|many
CSASVGYGYTF
TGCAGTGCTAGTGTTGGGTATGGCTACACCTTC
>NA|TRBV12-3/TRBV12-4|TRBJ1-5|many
CASSPERTPTSPQHF
TGTGCCAGCAGCCCTGAAAGGACACCGACTAGCCCCCAGCATTTT
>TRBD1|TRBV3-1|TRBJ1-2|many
CASSQGSGTAGYTF
TGCGCCAGCAGCCAAGGATCCGGGACAGCTGGCTACACCTTC
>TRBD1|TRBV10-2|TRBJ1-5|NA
CASGGQGAQPQHF
TGCGCCAGCGGGGGCCAGGGGGCCCAGCCCCAGCATTTT
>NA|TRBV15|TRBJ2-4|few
CATSRDYSEAIQYF
TGTGCCACCAGCAGAGATTACAGCGAGGCCATTCAGTACTTC
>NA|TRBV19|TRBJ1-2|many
CASTAGSNYGYTF
TGTGCCAGCACGGCAGGATCTAACTATGGCTACACCTTC
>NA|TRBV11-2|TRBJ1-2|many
CASRRLGSRTGYTF
TGTGCCAGCAGGCGTTTGGGCAGCCGGACGGGCTACACCTTC
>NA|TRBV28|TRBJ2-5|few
CASSLGYSGETQYF
TGTGCCAGCAGTTTAGGGTACAGTGGAGAGACCCAGTACTTC
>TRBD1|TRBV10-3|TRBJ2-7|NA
CAISGTGGADERYF
TGTGCCATCAGTGGGACAGGGGGAGCGGACGAGCGGTACTTC
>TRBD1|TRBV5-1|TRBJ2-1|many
CASGPGTGHYNEQFF
TGCGCCAGCGGCCCCGGGACAGGGCACTACAATGAGCAGTTCTTC
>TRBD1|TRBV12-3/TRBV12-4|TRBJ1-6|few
CASNRDSSYNSPLHF
TGTGCCAGCAATAGGGACAGCTCCTATAATTCACCCCTCCACTTT
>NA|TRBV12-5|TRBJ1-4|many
CASGLVQGGYEKLFF
TGTGCTAGTGGTTTGGTACAGGGAGGGTATGAAAAACTGTTTTTT
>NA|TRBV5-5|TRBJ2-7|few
CASSFRRDTYEQYF
TGTGCCAGCAGCTTCCGGAGGGACACCTACGAGCAGTACTTC
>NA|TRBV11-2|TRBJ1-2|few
CASSPGYPGGYTF
TGTGCCAGCAGTCCAGGGTATCCGGGCGGCTACACCTTC
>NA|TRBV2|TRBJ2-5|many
CASSEALDAETQYF
TGTGCCAGCAGTGAAGCGCTGGACGCAGAGACCCAGTACTTC
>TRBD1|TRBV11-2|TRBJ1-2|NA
CASSSETGGFGYTF
TGTGCCAGCAGCTCCGAAACAGGGGGCTTTGGCTACACCTTC
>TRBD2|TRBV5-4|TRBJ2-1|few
CASSFRTSGGAGF
TGTGCCAGCAGCTTCCGGACTAGCGGGGGGGCAGGGTTC